A selection of T cell receptor beta chains follows, all from one sample in a study of T cell repertoires in cytomegalovirus infection. TCRdb itself ran the reads through MiXCR, one entry per CDR3 protein. The sample has just over 300,000 distinct CDR3 sequences, 15% to 20% seen once. The sequenced material came from PBMCs. These receptors were obtained from a human donor in good health (CMV status not recorded). Some clones in this sample may be carry-over from other donors' samples. Each CDR3 is given with its conserved first and last residue. The D gene is left open where the match is weak. Clone size is stated in some rows and not others, as once, few, many or a class when expanded.

CASGTGGLNTIYF	TGTGCCAGTGGGACAGGGGGATTAAACACCATATATTTT	TRBV7-8	TRBJ1-3	TRBD1	many
CASSLVGTASSGNTIYF	TGCGCCAGCAGCTTGGTAGGGACGGCAAGCTCTGGAAACACCATATATTTT	TRBV5-1	TRBJ1-3	NA	few
CASSLFGGEDTQYF	TGTGCCAGCAGCTTATTCGGCGGGGAGGATACGCAGTATTTT	TRBV7-2	TRBJ2-3	NA	many
CSARDPLGTNTEAFF	TGCAGTGCTAGAGATCCCTTAGGCACGAACACTGAAGCTTTCTTT	TRBV20-1	TRBJ1-1	NA	NA
CASSPTQGIDEKLFF	TGTGCCAGCTCACCAACGCAGGGAATCGATGAAAAACTGTTTTTT	TRBV18	TRBJ1-4	NA	NA
CASSLGRHSYEQYF	TGTGCCAGCAGCTTGGGACGGCATTCCTACGAGCAGTACTTC	TRBV5-6	TRBJ2-7	NA	many
CASRKSGGAGETQYF	TGTGCCAGCAGAAAAAGCGGGGGGGCCGGGGAGACCCAGTACTTC	TRBV7-8	TRBJ2-5	TRBD2	many
CATSRDSGTGYEQYF	TGTGCCACCAGCAGAGATTCGGGGACAGGATACGAGCAGTACTTC	TRBV15	TRBJ2-7	TRBD1	NA
CASSLEGTGELFF	TGTGCCAGCAGTTTGGAGGGAACCGGGGAGCTGTTTTTT	TRBV12-3/TRBV12-4	TRBJ2-2	NA	many
CASSFLGETQYF	TGTGCCAGCAGCTTTTTGGGGGAGACCCAGTACTTC	TRBV12-3/TRBV12-4	TRBJ2-5	NA	many
CSARAHPENEKLFF	TGCAGTGCTAGAGCTCACCCCGAGAATGAAAAACTGTTTTTT	TRBV20-1	TRBJ1-4	NA	NA
CASSLLTRTGSTDTQYF	TGTGCCAGCAGCCTGCTTACCCGGACAGGGAGCACAGATACGCAGTATTTT	TRBV7-4	TRBJ2-3	TRBD1	NA
CASSQDDRAGGYTF	TGTGCCAGCAGCCAAGATGACAGGGCGGGAGGCTACACCTTC	TRBV3-1	TRBJ1-2	TRBD1	few
CASRTSGGRLRAQETQYF	TGTGCCAGCCGAACTAGCGGGGGCCGATTACGAGCTCAAGAGACCCAGTACTTC	TRBV12-3/TRBV12-4	TRBJ2-5	TRBD2	many
CSATWVPGGGPETQYF	TGCAGTGCTACCTGGGTACCGGGGGGCGGTCCGGAGACCCAGTACTTC	TRBV20-1	TRBJ2-5	NA	few